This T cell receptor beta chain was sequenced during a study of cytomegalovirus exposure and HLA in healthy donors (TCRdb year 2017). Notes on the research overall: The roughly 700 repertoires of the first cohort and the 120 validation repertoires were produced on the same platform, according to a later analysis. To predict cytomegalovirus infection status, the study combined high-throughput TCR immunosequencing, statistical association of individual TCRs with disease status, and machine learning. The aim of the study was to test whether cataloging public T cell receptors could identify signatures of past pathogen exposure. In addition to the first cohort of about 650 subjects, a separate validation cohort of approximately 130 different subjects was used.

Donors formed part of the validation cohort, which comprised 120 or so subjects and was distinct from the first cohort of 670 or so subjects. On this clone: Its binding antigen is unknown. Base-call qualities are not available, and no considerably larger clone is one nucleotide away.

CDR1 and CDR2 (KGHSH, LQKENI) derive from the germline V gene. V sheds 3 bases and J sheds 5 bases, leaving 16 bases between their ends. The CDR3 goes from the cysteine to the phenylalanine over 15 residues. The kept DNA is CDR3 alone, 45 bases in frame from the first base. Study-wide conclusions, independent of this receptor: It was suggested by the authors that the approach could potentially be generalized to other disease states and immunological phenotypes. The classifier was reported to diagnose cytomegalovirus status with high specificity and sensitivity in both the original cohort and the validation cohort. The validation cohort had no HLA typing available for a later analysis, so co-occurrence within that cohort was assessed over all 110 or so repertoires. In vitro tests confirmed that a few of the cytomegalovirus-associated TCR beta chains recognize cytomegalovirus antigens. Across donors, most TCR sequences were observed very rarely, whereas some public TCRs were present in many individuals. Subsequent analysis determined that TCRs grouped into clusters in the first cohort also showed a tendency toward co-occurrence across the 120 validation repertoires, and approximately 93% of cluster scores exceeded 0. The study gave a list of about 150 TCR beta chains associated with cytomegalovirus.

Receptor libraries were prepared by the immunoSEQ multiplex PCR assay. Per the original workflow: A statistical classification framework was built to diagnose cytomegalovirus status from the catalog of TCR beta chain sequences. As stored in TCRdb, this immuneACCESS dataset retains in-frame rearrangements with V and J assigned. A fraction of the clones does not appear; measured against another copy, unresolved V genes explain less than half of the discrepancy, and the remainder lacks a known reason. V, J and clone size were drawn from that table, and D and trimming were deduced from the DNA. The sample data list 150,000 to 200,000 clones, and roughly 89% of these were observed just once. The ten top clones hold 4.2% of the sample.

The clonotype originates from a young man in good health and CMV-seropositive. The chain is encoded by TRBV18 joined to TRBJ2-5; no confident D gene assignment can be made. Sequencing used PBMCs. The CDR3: CASSPQNSRRETQYF. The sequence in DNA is TGTGCCAGCTCACCCCAGAACTCTAGGCGGGAGACCCAGTACTTC.